What follows describes a single TCR beta chain. Antigen: not known. The record originates from a study of PD-1 blockade in classical Hodgkin lymphoma. Study results and caveats: Significantly greater TCR diversity emerged by C4D1 in CD4+ cells but not CD8+ cells.

The time point denotes: cycle 4 day 1 (C4D1), after 5 to 7 weeks of nivolumab. Each and every patient relapsed after autologous stem cell transplantation, and patients got differing brentuximab vedotin exposure. The assay was immunoSEQ multiplex PCR, and TCRdb's table has in-frame clones only and misses some. The sample gives more than 20,000 clones, 84% of which show up once; about 6.3% is in the top ten. This CDR3 has 13 residues. The V gene's germline CDR1 is MNHEY and CDR2 SVGAGI. The V end lost 0 bases, the J end lost 11 bases, and 11 bases lay between the germline ends. Sequenced material: peripheral blood mononuclear cells (PBMCs), taken before the fourth cycle of nivolumab. The V gene is TRBV6-5, the J gene TRBJ1-3, with D hard to call. The receptor was derived from a human donor with classical Hodgkin lymphoma. CDR3 in DNA: TGTGCCAGCAGTTACTCGATGTTTGGGGCCATATATTTT. As protein: CASSYSMFGAIYF.